These 2 T cell receptor beta chains originate from one sample sequenced in a study of blood T cell repertoires in COVID-19. Libraries were prepared by immunoSEQ multiplex PCR; TCRdb keeps only in-frame clonotypes and omits some of them. The top ten hold approximately 4.9% of the sample, which has 75,000 or so clones, around 88% seen once. Sequenced: peripheral blood. The receptor set was obtained from a woman of 80 years or more with active or convalescent COVID-19.

The chain links TRBV28 to TRBJ2-5; TRBD2 agrees at 13 bases. CDR3 length equals 15 residues. Unmatched junction bases numbered 4, after V lost 6 bases and J lost 3 bases. CDR1 is MDHEN and CDR2 is SYDVKM in the germline V gene. The CDR3 DNA reads TGTGCCAGCAGACGCACTAGCGGGGGGGAAGAGACCCAGTACTTC. It specifies CASRRTSGGEETQYF.

The V gene is TRBV6-5, the J gene TRBJ2-7, with 13 bases that match TRBD2. Germline CDR1 and CDR2: MNHEY and SVGAGI. The CDR3 loop spans 15 amino acids. Losses at the gene ends were 6 bases for V and 9 bases for J; bases not matched to a gene: 11. The CDR3 loop reads CASRPGTSGAPGQYF. In nucleotides, the CDR3 is TGTGCCAGCAGACCAGGGACTAGCGGGGCGCCAGGGCAGTACTTC.